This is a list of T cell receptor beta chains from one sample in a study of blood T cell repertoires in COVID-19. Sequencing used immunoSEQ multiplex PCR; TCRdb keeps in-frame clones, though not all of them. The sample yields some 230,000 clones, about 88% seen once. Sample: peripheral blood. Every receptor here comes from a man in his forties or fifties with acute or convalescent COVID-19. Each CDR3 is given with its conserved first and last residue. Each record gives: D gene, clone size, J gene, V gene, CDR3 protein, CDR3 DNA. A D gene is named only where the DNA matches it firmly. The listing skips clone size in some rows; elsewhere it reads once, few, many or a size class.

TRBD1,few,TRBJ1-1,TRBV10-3,CAISEGRGRDTEAFF,TGTGCCATCAGTGAAGGCAGGGGGCGGGACACTGAAGCTTTCTTT
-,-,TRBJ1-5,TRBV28,CASGITQVHSNQPQHF,TGTGCCAGCGGTATTACACAGGTACATAGCAATCAGCCCCAGCATTTT
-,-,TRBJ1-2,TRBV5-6,CASSHHRISTYGYTF,TGTGCCAGCAGCCACCACAGAATATCTACCTATGGCTACACCTTC
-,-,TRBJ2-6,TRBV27,CAVSMTASGANVLTF,TGTGCTGTGTCGATGACAGCGTCTGGGGCCAACGTCCTGACTTTC
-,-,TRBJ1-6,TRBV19,CASSRQGPYNSPLHF,TGTGCCAGTAGTAGGCAGGGCCCGTATAATTCACCCCTCCACTTT
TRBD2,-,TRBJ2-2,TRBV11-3,CASSGAGGPNTGELFF,TGTGCCAGCAGCGGCGCGGGGGGACCGAACACCGGGGAGCTGTTTTTT
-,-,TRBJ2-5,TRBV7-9,CASSLQAETQYF,TGTGCCAGCAGCTTACAAGCTGAGACCCAGTACTTC
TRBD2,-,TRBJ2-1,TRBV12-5,CASGLGRTSGAYNEQFF,TGTGCTAGTGGTTTGGGCAGGACTAGCGGGGCCTACAATGAGCAGTTCTTC
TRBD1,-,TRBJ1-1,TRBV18,CASSPPKAGGSAEAFF,TGTGCCAGCTCACCACCGAAGGCAGGGGGCAGCGCTGAAGCTTTCTTT
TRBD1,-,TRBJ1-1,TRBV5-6,CASSSDRLLTEAFF,TGTGCCAGCAGCTCGGACAGGTTATTAACTGAAGCTTTCTTT
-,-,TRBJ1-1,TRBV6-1,CASSEEVEAFF,TGTGCCAGCAGTGAGGAGGTTGAAGCTTTCTTT
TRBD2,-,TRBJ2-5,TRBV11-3,CASSLVGGSRKETQYF,TGTGCCAGCAGCTTAGTGGGAGGGTCGAGGAAAGAGACCCAGTACTTC
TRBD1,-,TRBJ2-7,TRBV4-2,CASSLLLQGTYEQYF,TGTGCCAGCAGCCTCCTCCTACAGGGGACCTACGAGCAGTACTTC
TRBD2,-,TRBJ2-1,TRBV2,CASSERLAGGNEQFF,TGTGCCAGCAGTGAACGGCTAGCGGGCGGCAATGAGCAGTTCTTC
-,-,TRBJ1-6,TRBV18,CASSPIHQENSPLHF,TGTGCCAGCTCACCCATTCATCAGGAAAATTCACCCCTCCACTTT
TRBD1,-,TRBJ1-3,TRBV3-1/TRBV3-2,CASSPRQGAYSGDGNTIYF,TGTGCCAGCAGCCCCCGACAGGGGGCATATTCTGGCGACGGAAACACCATATATTTT
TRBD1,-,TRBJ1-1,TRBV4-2,CASSQATGDRTEAFF,TGTGCCAGCAGCCAGGCTACAGGGGATAGGACTGAAGCTTTCTTT
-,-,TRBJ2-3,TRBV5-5,CASSFRTDTQYF,TGTGCCAGCAGCTTTCGGACAGATACGCAGTATTTT
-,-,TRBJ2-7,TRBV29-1,CSVWRAFDEQYF,TGCAGCGTGTGGCGGGCGTTCGACGAGCAGTACTTC
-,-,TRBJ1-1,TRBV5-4,CASSLPPDEAFF,TGTGCCAGCAGCTTGCCCCCAGATGAAGCTTTCTTT
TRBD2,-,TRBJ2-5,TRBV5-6,CASSLDAGAETQYF,TGTGCCAGCAGCTTGGATGCGGGAGCGGAGACCCAGTACTTC
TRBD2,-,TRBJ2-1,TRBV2,CASRSGGPYNEQFF,TGTGCCAGCAGGAGCGGGGGCCCCTACAATGAGCAGTTCTTC
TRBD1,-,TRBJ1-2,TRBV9,CASSGRDRGQGYGYTF,TGTGCCAGCAGCGGCCGGGACAGGGGGCAAGGCTATGGCTACACCTTC
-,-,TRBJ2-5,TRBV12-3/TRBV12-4,CASRGGANGPQYF,TGTGCCAGTCGAGGAGGGGCGAATGGGCCCCAGTACTTC
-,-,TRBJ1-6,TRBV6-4,CASSGPYSSYNSPLHF,TGTGCCAGCAGTGGTCCTTATAGCTCCTATAATTCACCCCTCCACTTT
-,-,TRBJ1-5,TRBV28,CASREQGFSNQPQHF,TGTGCCAGCAGAGAACAGGGCTTTAGCAATCAGCCCCAGCATTTT
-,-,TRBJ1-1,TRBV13,CASSSEGERTEAFF,TGTGCCAGCAGCTCCGAGGGGGAAAGGACTGAAGCTTTCTTT
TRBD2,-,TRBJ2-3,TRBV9,CASSGERGRPDTQYF,TGTGCCAGCAGCGGGGAGCGGGGGAGGCCAGATACGCAGTATTTT
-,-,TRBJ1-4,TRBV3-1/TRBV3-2,CASSPTGDFLLTNEKLFF,TGTGCCAGCAGCCCCACGGGGGACTTTCTACTAACTAATGAAAAACTGTTTTTT
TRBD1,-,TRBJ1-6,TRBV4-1,CASSQDLGQGNSPLHF,TGCGCCAGCAGCCAAGATCTGGGACAGGGTAATTCACCCCTCCACTTT
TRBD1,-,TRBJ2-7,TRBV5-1,CASSFNRGPYEQYF,TGCGCCAGCAGCTTTAACAGGGGACCCTACGAGCAGTACTTC
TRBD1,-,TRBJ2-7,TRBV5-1,CASSLGPGTGDLHEQYF,TGCGCCAGCAGCTTGGGGCCTGGGACAGGGGATTTGCACGAGCAGTACTTC
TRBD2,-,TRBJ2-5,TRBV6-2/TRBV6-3,CASSYKLARETQYF,TGTGCCAGCAGTTACAAACTAGCGAGAGAGACCCAGTACTTC
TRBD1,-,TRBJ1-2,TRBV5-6,CASSPGTGGLHSYGYTF,TGTGCCAGCAGCCCCGGGACAGGGGGCCTTCATTCCTATGGCTACACCTTC
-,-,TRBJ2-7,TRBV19,CASSSGQFYEQYF,TGTGCCAGTAGTAGTGGACAGTTCTACGAGCAGTACTTC
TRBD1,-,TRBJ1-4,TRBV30,CAWSNRGSEKLFF,TGTGCCTGGAGTAACAGGGGAAGCGAAAAACTGTTTTTT
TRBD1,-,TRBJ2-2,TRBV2,CASRDRENTGELFF,TGTGCCAGCCGGGACAGGGAGAACACCGGGGAGCTGTTTTTT
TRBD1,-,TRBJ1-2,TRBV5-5,CASSLAGTGTYGYTF,TGTGCCAGCAGCTTGGCAGGGACAGGAACCTATGGCTACACCTTC
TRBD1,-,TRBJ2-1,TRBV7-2,CASADWTGVTEQFF,TGTGCCAGCGCCGACTGGACAGGGGTAACTGAGCAGTTCTTC
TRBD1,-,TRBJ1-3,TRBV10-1,CASSRDRGSQTIYF,TGCGCCAGCAGTCGGGACAGGGGTTCGCAGACCATATATTTT
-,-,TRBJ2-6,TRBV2,CASSDGSGANVLTF,TGTGCCAGCAGTGACGGCTCTGGGGCCAACGTCCTGACTTTC
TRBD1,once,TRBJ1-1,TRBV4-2,CASSQVGTGVFTEAFF,TGTGCCAGCAGCCAAGTTGGGACAGGGGTTTTCACTGAAGCTTTCTTT
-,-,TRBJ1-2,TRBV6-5,CASSYSEGLGGYTF,TGTGCCAGCAGTTACTCGGAGGGCCTGGGAGGCTACACCTTC
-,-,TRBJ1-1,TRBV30,CAWRPGERAEAFF,TGTGCCTGGAGACCAGGGGAAAGGGCTGAAGCTTTCTTT
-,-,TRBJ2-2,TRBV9,CASSVATGSGTGELFF,TGTGCCAGCAGCGTAGCCACAGGGTCGGGGACCGGGGAGCTGTTTTTT
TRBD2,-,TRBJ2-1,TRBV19,CARIILGTSGGSSYNEQFF,TGTGCCAGGATAATCCTGGGGACTAGCGGGGGGAGCTCCTACAATGAGCAGTTCTTC
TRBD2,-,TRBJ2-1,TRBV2,CASSVLAGGLNEQFF,TGTGCCAGCAGTGTCTTAGCGGGGGGTTTGAATGAGCAGTTCTTC
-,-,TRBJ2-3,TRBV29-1,CSVAPGVDTQYF,TGCAGCGTTGCTCCAGGGGTAGATACGCAGTATTTT
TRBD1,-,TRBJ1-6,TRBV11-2,CASSLDFEDRGGYSPLHF,TGTGCCAGCAGCTTAGATTTTGAGGACAGGGGAGGTTATTCACCCCTCCACTTT
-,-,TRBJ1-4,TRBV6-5,CASRGGFGAGEKLFF,TGTGCCAGCAGGGGGGGATTCGGGGCAGGGGAAAAACTGTTTTTT
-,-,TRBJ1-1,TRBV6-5,CASSPGVNTEAFF,TGTGCCAGCAGCCCAGGGGTTAACACTGAAGCTTTCTTT
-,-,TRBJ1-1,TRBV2,CASSRQINTEAFF,TGTGCCAGCTCTAGACAGATCAACACTGAAGCTTTCTTT